This T cell receptor (beta chain) was profiled in a study of CD4 T cells in relation to SARS-CoV-2 and coronaviruses. About the study: After approximately 10 days of antigen culture, PBMC TCR beta CDR3s were sequenced.

Germline assignment: CDR1 SQVTM and CDR2 ANQGSEA. The CDR3 has 16 residues. Trimming shortened V by 3 bases and J by 0 bases, and 17 bases separated the two germline ends. The repertoire was sequenced with immunoSEQ multiplex PCR; TCRdb's copy has only in-frame clones and lacks some. The data contain under 25,000 clones, around 80% of them singletons. Comment on this clone: Its antigen is not known.

Unexposed donor CD4+ T cells date from about 2011-2018, before the COVID-19 pandemic. The cells were cultured for about ten days before CD4+ T cells were isolated. About 1.9 million PBMCs per well were cultured with approximately 9.5 IU/ml IL-2. Study results and limitations: In about 65% of donors, memory CD4+ clonotypes crossrecognized SARS-CoV-2 and at least one common cold coronavirus spike. No crossreactivity against non-spike viral proteins was tested here.

The sample was CD4+ T cells from PBMCs, cultured in vitro. This clonotype was sampled from a human donor in good health. The chain is built from TRBV29-1 and TRBJ1-2, with TRBD1 as a possible D gene (5 bases). The CDR3 here is CSVDRGRRSTNYGYTF. CDR3 coding DNA: TGCAGCGTTGATAGGGGTAGGAGAAGTACTAACTATGGCTACACCTTC.